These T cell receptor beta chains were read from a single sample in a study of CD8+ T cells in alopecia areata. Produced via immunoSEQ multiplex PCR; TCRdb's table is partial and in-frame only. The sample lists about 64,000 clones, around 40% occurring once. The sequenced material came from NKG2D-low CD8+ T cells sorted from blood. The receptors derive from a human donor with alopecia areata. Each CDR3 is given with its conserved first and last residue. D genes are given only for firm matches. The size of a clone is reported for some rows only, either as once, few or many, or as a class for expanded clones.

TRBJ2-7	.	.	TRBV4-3	CASSRGQHSYEQYF	TGCGCCAGCAGCCGAGGACAGCACTCCTACGAGCAGTACTTC
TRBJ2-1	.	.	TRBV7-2	CASSPRYRSYSYNEQFF	TGTGCCAGCAGCCCTCGGTACAGATCATACTCCTACAATGAGCAGTTCTTC
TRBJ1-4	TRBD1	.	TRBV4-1	CASTEPDRGEKLFF	TGCGCCAGCACCGAGCCTGACAGGGGTGAAAAACTGTTTTTT
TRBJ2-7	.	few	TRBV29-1	CSVDEKGSSYEQYF	TGCAGCGTTGACGAAAAGGGGAGCTCCTACGAGCAGTACTTC
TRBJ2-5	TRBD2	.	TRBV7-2	CASSLAGGRVRETQYF	TGTGCCAGCAGCTTGGCAGGCGGGAGGGTCAGGGAGACCCAGTACTTC
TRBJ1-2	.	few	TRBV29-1	CSVESSGTDYGYTF	TGCAGCGTTGAGTCCTCCGGGACGGACTATGGCTACACCTTC
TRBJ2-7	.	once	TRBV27	CASSLGPPYEQYF	TGTGCCAGCAGTTTAGGGCCCCCTTACGAGCAGTACTTC
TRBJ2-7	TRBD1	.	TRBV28	CASSFTGALSEQYF	TGTGCCAGCAGTTTCACAGGGGCCCTGTCCGAGCAGTACTTC
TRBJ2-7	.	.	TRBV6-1	CASRRGGEQYF	TGTGCCAGCAGGAGAGGGGGCGAGCAGTACTTC
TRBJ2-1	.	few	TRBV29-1	CSVELQDEQFF	TGCAGCGTTGAACTTCAGGATGAGCAGTTCTTC
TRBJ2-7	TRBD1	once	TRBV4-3	CASSQGTGVGNEQYF	TGCGCCAGCAGCCAGGGGACAGGGGTGGGGAACGAGCAGTACTTC
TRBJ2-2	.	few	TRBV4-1	CASSQVRSGRPGELFF	TGCGCCAGCAGCCAAGTACGGAGTGGGAGGCCCGGGGAGCTGTTTTTT
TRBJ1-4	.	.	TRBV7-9	CASSPRANEKLFF	TGTGCCAGCAGCCCCCGCGCCAATGAAAAACTGTTTTTT
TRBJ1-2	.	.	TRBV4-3	CASTPGTGPNYGYTF	TGCGCCAGCACCCCTGGAACAGGACCAAACTATGGCTACACCTTC
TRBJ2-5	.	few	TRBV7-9	CASSLGQETQYF	TGTGCCAGCAGCTTGGGCCAAGAGACCCAGTACTTC
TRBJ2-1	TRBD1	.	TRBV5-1	CASSAGGNEQFF	TGCGCCAGCAGCGCAGGGGGCAATGAGCAGTTCTTC
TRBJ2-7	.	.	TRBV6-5	CASSEGNYEQYF	TGTGCCAGCAGTGAGGGCAATTACGAGCAGTACTTC
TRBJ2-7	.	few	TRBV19	CASMGDYEQYF	TGTGCCAGTATGGGGGACTACGAGCAGTACTTC
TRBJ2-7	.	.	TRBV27	CASSLSGPYEQYF	TGTGCCAGCAGTTTATCAGGTCCCTACGAGCAGTACTTC
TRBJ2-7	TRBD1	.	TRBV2	CASSDWDRGLYEQYF	TGTGCCAGCAGTGATTGGGACAGGGGACTCTACGAGCAGTACTTC
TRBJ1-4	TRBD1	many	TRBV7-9	CASSSNRGQANEKLFF	TGTGCCAGCAGCTCGAACAGGGGGCAGGCTAATGAAAAACTGTTTTTT
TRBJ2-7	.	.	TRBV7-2	CASSLERQDEQYF	TGTGCCAGCAGCTTAGAAAGACAGGACGAGCAGTACTTC
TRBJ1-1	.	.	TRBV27	CASSLQANTEAFF	TGTGCCAGCAGTTTACAGGCGAACACTGAAGCTTTCTTT
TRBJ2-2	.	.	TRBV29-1	CSVESLTPGELFF	TGCAGCGTTGAAAGCCTAACCCCCGGGGAGCTGTTTTTT
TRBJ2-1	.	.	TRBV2	CASTSGPYNEQFF	TGTGCCAGCACGTCAGGACCCTACAATGAGCAGTTCTTC
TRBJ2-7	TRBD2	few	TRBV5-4	CASSHGGRSSGRGYEQYF	TGTGCCAGCAGCCACGGCGGACGGAGTAGCGGGAGAGGGTACGAGCAGTACTTC
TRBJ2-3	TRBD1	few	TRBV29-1	CSVLVDRGRTDTQYF	TGCAGCGTTCTGGTGGACAGGGGCCGTACAGATACGCAGTATTTT
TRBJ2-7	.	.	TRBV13	CASSLEGGRYEQYF	TGTGCCAGCAGCTTAGAAGGGGGACGCTACGAGCAGTACTTC
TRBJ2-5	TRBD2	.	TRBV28	CASSLSGGGEETQYF	TGTGCCAGCAGTTTATCCGGGGGAGGGGAAGAGACCCAGTACTTC
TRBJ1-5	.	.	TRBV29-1	CSVVGEGGQPQHF	TGCAGCGTTGTGGGGGAGGGGGGTCAGCCCCAGCATTTT
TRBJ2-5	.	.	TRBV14	CASSQDVTGTGKTQYF	TGTGCCAGCAGCCAAGATGTAACAGGGACGGGAAAGACCCAGTACTTC